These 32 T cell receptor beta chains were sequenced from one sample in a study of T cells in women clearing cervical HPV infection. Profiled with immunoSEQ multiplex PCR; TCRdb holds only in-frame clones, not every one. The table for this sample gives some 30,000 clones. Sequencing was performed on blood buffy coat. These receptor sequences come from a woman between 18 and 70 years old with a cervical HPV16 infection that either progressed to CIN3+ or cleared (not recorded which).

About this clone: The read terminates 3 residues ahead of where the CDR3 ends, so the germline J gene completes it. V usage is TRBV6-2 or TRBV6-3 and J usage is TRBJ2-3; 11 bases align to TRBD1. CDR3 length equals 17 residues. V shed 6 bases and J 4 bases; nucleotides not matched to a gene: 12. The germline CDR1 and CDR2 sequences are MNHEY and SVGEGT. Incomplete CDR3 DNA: TGTGCCAGCAGCCCTCGCCGAGGACAGGGGGCGGCAGATACG. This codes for CASSPRRGQGAADT. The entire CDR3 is CASSPRRGQGAADTQYF.

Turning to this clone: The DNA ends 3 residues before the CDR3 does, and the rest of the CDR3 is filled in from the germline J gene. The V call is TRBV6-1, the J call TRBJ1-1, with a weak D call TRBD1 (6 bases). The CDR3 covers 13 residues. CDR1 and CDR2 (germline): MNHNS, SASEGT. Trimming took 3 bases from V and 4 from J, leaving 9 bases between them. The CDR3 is CASSEGGRTEAFF. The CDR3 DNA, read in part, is TGTGCCAGCAGTGAGGGGGGGCGCACTGAA.

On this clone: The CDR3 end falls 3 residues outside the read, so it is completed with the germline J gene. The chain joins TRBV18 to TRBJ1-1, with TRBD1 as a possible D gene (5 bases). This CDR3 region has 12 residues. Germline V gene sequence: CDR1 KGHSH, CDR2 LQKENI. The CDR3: CASSPPSGMAFF. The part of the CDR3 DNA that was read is TGTGCCAGCTCACCACCTTCAGGGATG.

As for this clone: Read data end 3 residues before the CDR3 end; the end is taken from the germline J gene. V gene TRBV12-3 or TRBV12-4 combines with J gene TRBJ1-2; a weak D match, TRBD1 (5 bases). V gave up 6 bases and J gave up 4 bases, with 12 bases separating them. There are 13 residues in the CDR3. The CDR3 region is CASSPAGLYGYTF. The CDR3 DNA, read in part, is TGTGCCAGCAGCCCGGCGGGGCTCTATGGC.

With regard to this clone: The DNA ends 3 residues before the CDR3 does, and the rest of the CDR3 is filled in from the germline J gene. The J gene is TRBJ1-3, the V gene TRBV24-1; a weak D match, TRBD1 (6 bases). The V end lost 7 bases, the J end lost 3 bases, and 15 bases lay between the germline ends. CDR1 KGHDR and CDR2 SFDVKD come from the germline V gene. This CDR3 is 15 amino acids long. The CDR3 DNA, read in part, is TGTGCCACCAGGATTGCCAGGGGTGTTGGAAACACC. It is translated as CATRIARGVGNT. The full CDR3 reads CATRIARGVGNTIYF.

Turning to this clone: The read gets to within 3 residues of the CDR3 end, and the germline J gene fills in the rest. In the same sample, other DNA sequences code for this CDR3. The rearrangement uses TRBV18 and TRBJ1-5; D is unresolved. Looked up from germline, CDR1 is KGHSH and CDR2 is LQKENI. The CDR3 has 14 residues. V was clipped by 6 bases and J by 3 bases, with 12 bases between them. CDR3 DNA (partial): TGTGCCAGCTCTCCTGGACTCCTCAATCAGCCC. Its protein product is CASSPGLLNQP. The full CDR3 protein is CASSPGLLNQPQHF.

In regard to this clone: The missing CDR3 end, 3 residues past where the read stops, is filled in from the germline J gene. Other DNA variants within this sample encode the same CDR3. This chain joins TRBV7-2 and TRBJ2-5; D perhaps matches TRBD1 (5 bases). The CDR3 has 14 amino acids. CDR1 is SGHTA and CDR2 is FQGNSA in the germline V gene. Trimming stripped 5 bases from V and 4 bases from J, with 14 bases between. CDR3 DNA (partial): TGTGCCAGCAGCATCCTAGGGGCTGGAGAGACC. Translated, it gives CASSILGAGET. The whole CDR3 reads CASSILGAGETQYF.

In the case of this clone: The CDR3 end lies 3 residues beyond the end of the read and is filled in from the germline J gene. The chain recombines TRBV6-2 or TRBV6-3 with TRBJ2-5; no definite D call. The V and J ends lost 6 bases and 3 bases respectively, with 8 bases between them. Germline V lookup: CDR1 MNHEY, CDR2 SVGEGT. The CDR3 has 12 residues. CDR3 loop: CASSPVEETQYF. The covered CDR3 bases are TGTGCCAGCAGCCCAGTGGAAGAGACC.

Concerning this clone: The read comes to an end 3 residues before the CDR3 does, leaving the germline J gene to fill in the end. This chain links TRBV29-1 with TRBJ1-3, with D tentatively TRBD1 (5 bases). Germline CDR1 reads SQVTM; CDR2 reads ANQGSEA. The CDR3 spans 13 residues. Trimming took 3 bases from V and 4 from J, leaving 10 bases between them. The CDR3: CSVELTVGNTIYF. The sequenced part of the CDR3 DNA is TGCAGCGTTGAGTTGACAGTCGGAAACACC. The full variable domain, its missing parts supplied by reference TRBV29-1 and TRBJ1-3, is SAVISQKPSRDICQRGTSLTIQCQVDSQVTMMFWYRQQPGQSLTLIATANQGSEATYESGFVIDKFPISRPNLTFSTLTVSNMSPEDSSIYLCSVELTVGNTIYFGEGSWLTVV.

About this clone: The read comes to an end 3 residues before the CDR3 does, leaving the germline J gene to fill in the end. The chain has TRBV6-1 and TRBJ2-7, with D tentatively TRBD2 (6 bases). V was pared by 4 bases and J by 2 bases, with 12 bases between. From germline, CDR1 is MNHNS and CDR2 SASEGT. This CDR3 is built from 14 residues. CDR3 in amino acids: CASSVGGFPYEQYF. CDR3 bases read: TGTGCCAGCAGTGTCGGGGGATTTCCCTACGAG.

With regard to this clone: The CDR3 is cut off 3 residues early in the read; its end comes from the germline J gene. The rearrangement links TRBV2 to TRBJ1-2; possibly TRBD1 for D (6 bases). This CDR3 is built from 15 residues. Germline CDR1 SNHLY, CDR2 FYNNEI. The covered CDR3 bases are TGTGCCAGCAGCCCCTCCGGCAACAGGGCGAATGAC. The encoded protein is CASSPSGNRAND. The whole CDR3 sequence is CASSPSGNRANDYTF.

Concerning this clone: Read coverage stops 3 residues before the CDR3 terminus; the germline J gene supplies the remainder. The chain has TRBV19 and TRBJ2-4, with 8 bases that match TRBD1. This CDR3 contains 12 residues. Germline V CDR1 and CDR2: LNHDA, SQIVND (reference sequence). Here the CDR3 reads CASSDRAEGQYF. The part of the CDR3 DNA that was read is TGTGCCAGCTCGGACAGGGCTGAGGGT.

Incomplete CDR3 DNA: TGTGCCACCTTAAATCTCTCTGGGGCCAACGTC. Protein: CATLNLSGANV. The CDR3 reads in full as CATLNLSGANVLTF. The V and J genes are TRBV10-3 and TRBJ2-6; D gene unclear. The read gets to within 3 residues of the CDR3 end, and the germline J gene fills in the rest. Per the germline V gene, CDR1 is ENHRY and CDR2 is SYGVKD. The CDR3 has 14 residues. The V gene lost 10 bases and the J gene lost 0 bases, with 10 bases spanning the gap.

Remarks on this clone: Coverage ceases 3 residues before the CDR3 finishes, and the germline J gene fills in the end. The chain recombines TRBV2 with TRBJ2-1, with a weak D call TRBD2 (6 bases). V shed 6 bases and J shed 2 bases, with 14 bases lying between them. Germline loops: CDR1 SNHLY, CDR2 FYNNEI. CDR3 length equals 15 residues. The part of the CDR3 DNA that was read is TGTGCCAGCAGCTCAACGGGGGTCACCTACAATGAG. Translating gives CASSSTGVTYNE. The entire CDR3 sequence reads CASSSTGVTYNEQFF.

The CDR3 is CATLIGGSGNTIYF. The CDR3 bases that were read are TGTGCCACCTTGATAGGGGGCTCTGGAAACACC. The chain recombines TRBV24-1 with TRBJ1-3, with D possibly being TRBD1 (6 bases). The sequence runs out 3 residues before the end of the CDR3; the remainder is reconstructed from the germline J gene. CDR1 and CDR2 from the germline V gene are KGHDR and SFDVKD. Trimming left V 9 bases short and J 0 bases short, with 11 bases between. The CDR3 has 14 residues.

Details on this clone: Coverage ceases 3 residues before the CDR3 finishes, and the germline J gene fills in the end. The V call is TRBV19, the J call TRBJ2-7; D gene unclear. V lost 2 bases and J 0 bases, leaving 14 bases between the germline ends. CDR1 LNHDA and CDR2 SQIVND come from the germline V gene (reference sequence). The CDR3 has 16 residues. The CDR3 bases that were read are TGTGCCAGTAGTATACTAGGCGGAAAGCACTCCTACGAG. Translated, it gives CASSILGGKHSYE. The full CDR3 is CASSILGGKHSYEQYF.

CDR3 protein: CASSPRQETNTYTF. Partial CDR3 DNA: TGTGCCAGCTCACCACGACAGGAGACTAATACC. The chain couples TRBV18 to TRBJ1-2, with D tentatively TRBD1 (6 bases). The CDR3 end is not reached by the read, which stops 3 residues before it; the germline J gene fills it in. The CDR3 length is 14 residues. Per germline, CDR1 KGHSH and CDR2 LQKENI.

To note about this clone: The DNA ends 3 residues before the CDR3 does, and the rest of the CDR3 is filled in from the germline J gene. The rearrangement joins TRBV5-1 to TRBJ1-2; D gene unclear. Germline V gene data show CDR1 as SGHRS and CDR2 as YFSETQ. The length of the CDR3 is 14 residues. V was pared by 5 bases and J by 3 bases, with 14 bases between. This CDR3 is CASRSLSADYGYTF. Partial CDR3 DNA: TGCGCCAGCAGGTCCCTCTCTGCAGACTATGGC.

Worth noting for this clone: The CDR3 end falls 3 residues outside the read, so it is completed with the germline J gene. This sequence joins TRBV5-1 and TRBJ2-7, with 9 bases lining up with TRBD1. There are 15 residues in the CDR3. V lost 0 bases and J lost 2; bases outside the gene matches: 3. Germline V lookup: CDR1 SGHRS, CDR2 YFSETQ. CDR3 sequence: CASSLAGTGTYEQYF. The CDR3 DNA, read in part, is TGCGCCAGCAGCTTGGCCGGGACAGGGACCTACGAG.

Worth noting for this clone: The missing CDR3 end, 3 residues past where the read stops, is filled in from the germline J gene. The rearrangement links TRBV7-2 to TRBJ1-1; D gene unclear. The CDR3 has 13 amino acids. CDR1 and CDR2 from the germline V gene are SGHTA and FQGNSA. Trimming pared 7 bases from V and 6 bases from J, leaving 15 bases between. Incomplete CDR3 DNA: TGTGCCAGCACCTTCCCCAATGAGGCTGAA. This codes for CASTFPNEAE. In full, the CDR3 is CASTFPNEAEAFF.

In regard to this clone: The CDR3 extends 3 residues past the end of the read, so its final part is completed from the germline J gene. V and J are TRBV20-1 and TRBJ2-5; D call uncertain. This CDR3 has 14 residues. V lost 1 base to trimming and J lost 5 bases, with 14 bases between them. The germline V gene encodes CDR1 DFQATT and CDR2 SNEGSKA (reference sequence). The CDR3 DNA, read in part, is TGCAGTGCTAGAGCAGGCCTCCACCGGGAGACC. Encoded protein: CSARAGLHRET. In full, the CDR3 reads CSARAGLHRETQYF.

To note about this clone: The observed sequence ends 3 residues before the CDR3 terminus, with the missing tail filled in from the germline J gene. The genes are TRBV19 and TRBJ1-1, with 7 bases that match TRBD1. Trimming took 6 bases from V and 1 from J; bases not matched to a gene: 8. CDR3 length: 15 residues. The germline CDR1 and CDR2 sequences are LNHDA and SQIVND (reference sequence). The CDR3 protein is CASSEEGAKNTEAFF. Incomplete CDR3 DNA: TGTGCCAGTAGCGAAGAGGGGGCGAAGAACACTGAA.

The CDR3 is CSAPNPGQAPYNEQFF. The DNA read from the CDR3 is TGCAGTGCTCCAAACCCGGGACAGGCCCCCTACAATGAG. The J gene is TRBJ2-1, the V gene TRBV20-1; 8 bases line up with TRBD1. The DNA ends 3 residues before the CDR3 does, and the rest of the CDR3 is filled in from the germline J gene. J gave up 2 bases and V 5 bases, and 11 bases lay outside the gene matches. Germline CDR1 and CDR2: DFQATT and SNEGSKA (reference sequence). This CDR3 is 16 amino acids long.

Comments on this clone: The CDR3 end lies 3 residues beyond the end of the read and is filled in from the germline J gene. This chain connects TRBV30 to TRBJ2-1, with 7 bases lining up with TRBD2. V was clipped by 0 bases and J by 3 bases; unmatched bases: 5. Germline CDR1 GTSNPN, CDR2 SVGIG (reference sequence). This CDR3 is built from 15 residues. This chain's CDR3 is CAWSVGSGDYNEQFF. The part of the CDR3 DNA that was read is TGTGCCTGGAGTGTTGGGAGCGGGGACTACAATGAG.

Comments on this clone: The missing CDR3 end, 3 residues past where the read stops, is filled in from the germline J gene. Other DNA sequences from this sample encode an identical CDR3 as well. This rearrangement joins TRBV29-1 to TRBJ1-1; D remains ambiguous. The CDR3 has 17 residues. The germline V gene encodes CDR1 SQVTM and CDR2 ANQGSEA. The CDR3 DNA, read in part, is TGCAGCGTTGAGGATCCTAGTCCACCTGCCGCGAAAGAGACA. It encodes CSVEDPSPPAAKET. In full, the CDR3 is CSVEDPSPPAAKETAFF.

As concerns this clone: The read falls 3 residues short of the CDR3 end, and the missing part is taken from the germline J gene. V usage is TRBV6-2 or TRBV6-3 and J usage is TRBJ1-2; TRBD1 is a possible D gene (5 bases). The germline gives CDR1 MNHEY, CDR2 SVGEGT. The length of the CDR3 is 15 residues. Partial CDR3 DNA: TGTGCCAGCAGTTTCTCCGGACTAGCGGGGGAGGCC. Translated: CASSFSGLAGEA. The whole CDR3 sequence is CASSFSGLAGEAYTF.

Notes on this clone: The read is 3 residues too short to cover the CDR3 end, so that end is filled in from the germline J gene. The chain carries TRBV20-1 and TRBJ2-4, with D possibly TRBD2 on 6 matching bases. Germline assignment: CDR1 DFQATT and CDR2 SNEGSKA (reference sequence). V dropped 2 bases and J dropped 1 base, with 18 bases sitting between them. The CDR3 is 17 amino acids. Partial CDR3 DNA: TGCAGTGCTAGACGCGTTGAAGGACGGGGGGCCAAAAACATT. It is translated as CSARRVEGRGAKNI. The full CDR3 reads CSARRVEGRGAKNIQYF.

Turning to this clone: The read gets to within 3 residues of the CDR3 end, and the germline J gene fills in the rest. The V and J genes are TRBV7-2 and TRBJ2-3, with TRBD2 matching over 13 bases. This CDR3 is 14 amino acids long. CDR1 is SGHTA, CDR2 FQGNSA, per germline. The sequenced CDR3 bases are TGTGCCAGCAGCCAGGGGACTAGCGGGGCCCCG. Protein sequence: CASSQGTSGAP. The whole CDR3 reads CASSQGTSGAPQYF.

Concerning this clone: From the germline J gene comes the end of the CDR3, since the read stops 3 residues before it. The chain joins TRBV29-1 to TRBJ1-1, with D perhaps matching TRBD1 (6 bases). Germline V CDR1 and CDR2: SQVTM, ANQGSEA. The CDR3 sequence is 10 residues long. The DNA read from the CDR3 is TGCAGCGTCGCCGGGACACAA. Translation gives CSVAGTQ. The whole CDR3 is CSVAGTQAFF.

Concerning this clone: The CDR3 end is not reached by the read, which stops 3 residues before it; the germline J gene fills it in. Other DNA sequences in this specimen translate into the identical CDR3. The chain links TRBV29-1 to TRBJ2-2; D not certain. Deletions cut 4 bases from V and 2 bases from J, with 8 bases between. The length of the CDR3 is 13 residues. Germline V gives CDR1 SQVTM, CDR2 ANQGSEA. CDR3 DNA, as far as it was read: TGCAGCGTTGTAAGGGCCAACACCGGGGAG. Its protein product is CSVVRANTGE. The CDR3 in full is CSVVRANTGELFF.

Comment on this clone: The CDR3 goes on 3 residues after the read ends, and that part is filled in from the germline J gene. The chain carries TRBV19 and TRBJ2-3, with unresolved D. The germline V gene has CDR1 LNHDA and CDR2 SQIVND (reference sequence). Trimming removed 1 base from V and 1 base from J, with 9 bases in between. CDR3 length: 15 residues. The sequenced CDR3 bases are TGTGCCAGTAGTATAGTTGGCTCCCGCACAGATACG. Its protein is CASSIVGSRTDT. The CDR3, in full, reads CASSIVGSRTDTQYF.

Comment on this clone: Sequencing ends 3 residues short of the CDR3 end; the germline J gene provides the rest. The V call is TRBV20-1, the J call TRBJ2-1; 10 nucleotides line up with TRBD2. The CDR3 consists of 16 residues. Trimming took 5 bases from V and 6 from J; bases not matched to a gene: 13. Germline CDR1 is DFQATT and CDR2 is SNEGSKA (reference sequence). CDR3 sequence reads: CSAPDDRKRGGNEQFF. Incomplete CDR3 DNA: TGCAGTGCTCCCGATGATCGAAAGCGGGGGGGCAATGAG.